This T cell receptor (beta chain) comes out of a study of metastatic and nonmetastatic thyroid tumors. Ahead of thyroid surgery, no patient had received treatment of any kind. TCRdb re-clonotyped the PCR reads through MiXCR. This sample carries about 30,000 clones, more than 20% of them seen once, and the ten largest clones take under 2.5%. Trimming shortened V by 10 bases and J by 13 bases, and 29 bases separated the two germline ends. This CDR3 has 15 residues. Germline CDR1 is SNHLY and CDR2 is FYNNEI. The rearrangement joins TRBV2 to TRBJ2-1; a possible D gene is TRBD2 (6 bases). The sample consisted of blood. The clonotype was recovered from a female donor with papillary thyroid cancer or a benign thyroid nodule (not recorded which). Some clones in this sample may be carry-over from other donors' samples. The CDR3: CATHGGDLAYIDQFF. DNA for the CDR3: TGTGCCACCCATGGAGGGGACTTAGCCTACATTGATCAGTTCTTC.